A selection of T cell receptor beta chains follows, all from one sample in a study of T cells in Graves' hyperthyroidism and ophthalmopathy. One entry per CDR3 protein results from TCRdb running MiXCR on the multiplex PCR reads. Counted here are about 480,000 distinct CDR3 sequences, approximately 15% occurring once; the ten biggest clones make up about 17%. The material sequenced was blood. All receptors come from a woman aged 18-29 years with Graves' hyperthyroidism. CDR3s include the opening cysteine and the closing phenylalanine or tryptophan. D genes are given only for firm matches. Clone size is stated in some rows and not others, as once, few, many or a class when expanded.

J gene	D gene	clone size	V gene	CDR3 DNA	CDR3 protein
TRBJ1-5	-	many	TRBV12-3/TRBV12-4	TGTGCCAGCAGTAATTTAGGTCCCCAGCATTTT	CASSNLGPQHF
TRBJ1-6	-	many	TRBV3-1	TGTGCCAGCAGCCTTTCATTGGGTAATTCACCCCTCCACTTT	CASSLSLGNSPLHF
TRBJ2-5	TRBD2	-	TRBV5-6	TGTGCCAGCAGCTACTTAGCGGGCCGGGAGACCCAGTACTTC	CASSYLAGRETQYF
TRBJ1-3	-	many	TRBV20-1	TGCAGTGCTAGTCAGACAACGGACACCATATATTTT	CSASQTTDTIYF
TRBJ2-1	TRBD2	many	TRBV20-1	TGCAGTGCTCCCTCGGGGGGAGGGGTCCGCAATGAGCAGTTCTTC	CSAPSGGGVRNEQFF
TRBJ2-6	-	-	TRBV18	TGTGCCAGCTCACCATCTAGCGCCTCTGGGGCCAACGTCCTGACTTTC	CASSPSSASGANVLTF
TRBJ1-1	-	many	TRBV11-3	TGTGCCAGCAGCTTGGGAAGGGGGAACACTGAAGCTTTCTTT	CASSLGRGNTEAFF
TRBJ2-3	TRBD1	-	TRBV9	TGTGCCAGCAGCGAGACAGGGTCGGGTTACACAGATACGCAGTATTTT	CASSETGSGYTDTQYF
TRBJ2-5	-	-	TRBV15	TGTGCCACCAGCAGAGAGGTCAAAACCGGGACTTCTGAGACCCAGTACTTC	CATSREVKTGTSETQYF
TRBJ2-5	-	many	TRBV29-1	TGCAGCGTGAGACAGGCCCAAGAGACCCAGTACTTC	CSVRQAQETQYF
TRBJ2-5	-	-	TRBV5-1	TGCGCCAGCAACTTGGAGTCCAGGGATGGCGGGACCCAGTACTTC	CASNLESRDGGTQYF
TRBJ2-5	TRBD1	many	TRBV5-1	TGCGCCAGCAGCCCGACCGGACAGGGGGTGGAGACCCAGTACTTC	CASSPTGQGVETQYF
TRBJ1-2	-	many	TRBV20-1	TGCAGTGCTAGAGAGGGGGGCTCGTACTATGGCTACACCTTC	CSAREGGSYYGYTF
TRBJ2-3	TRBD1	-	TRBV11-1	TGTGCCAGCAGCTTTGGGACAGGGGAGGCAGATACGCAGTATTTT	CASSFGTGEADTQYF
TRBJ2-3	-	once	TRBV27	TGTGCCAGCAGACAGGGCGTGCTTGGGTATACGCAGTATTTT	CASRQGVLGYTQYF
TRBJ2-1	TRBD1	many	TRBV6-1	TGTGCCAGCAGTTGGGGACAGGGGGGGAATGAGCAGTTCTTC	CASSWGQGGNEQFF